The clone carrying this TCR beta chain is medium-sized (0.01 to 0.1%) by share. The data stem from a study of early T cells in non-severe SARS-CoV-2 infection. TCRdb recomputed calls from the 5' RACE reads with MiXCR, one row per CDR3 protein. The table has about 24,000 distinct CDR3 sequences, roughly 3.5% seen once. The CDR3 totals 14 residues. Germline lookup yields CDR1 SNHLY and CDR2 FYNNEI. Trimming shortened V by 1 base and J by 4 bases, and 8 bases separated the two germline ends. The clonotype comes from an adult who was a healthcare worker with PCR-confirmed SARS-CoV-2 infection or an uninfected control (not recorded which). Source material: whole blood. The chain employs TRBV2 and TRBJ1-5, with D maybe TRBD1 (6 bases). CDR3 coding DNA: TGTGCCAGCAGTGAAGGGGGGCGAAATCAGCCCCAGCATTTT. Its protein product is CASSEGGRNQPQHF.